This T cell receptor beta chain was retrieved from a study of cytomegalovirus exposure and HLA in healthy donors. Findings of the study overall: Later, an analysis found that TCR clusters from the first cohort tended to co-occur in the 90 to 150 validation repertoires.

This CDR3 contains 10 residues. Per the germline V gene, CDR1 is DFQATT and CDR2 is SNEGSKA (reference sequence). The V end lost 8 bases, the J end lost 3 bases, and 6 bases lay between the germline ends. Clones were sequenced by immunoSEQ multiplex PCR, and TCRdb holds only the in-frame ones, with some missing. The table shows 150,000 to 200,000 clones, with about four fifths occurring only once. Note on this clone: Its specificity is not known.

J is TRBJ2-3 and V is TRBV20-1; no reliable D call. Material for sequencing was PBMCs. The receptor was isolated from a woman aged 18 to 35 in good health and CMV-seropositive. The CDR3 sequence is CSSSTDTQYF. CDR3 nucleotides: TGCAGTTCTTCTACAGATACGCAGTATTTT.